The 27 T cell receptor beta chains below come from one sample, sequenced in a study of CD8 T cells in Susac syndrome. Reverse transcription of about 0.5 to 1 ug RNA used random hexamers. TCRdb used MiXCR to reprocess the immunoSEQ multiplex PCR reads, holding one entry per CDR3 protein. The table has about 100,000 distinct CDR3 sequences, roughly 96% seen once. The sequenced sample was CD8+ T cells from PBMCs. The source of these receptors is a human donor with Susac syndrome.

The chain joins TRBV11-2 to TRBJ2-3, with D hard to call. Trimming cost V 5 bases and J 5 bases, with 14 bases left between them. Germline V gene sequence: CDR1 SGHAT, CDR2 FQNNGV. The CDR3 sequence is 14 residues long. This CDR3 is CASSEDGPLDTQYF. The CDR3 DNA follows: TGTGCCAGCAGCGAAGATGGCCCGTTAGATACGCAGTATTTT.

V gene TRBV29-1 combines with J gene TRBJ2-7; D is unresolved. Trimming cost V 4 bases and J 7 bases, with 20 bases left between them. This CDR3 has 14 residues. CDR1 is SQVTM and CDR2 is ANQGSEA in the germline V gene. CDR3 loop: CSVVAVNMGREQYF. CDR3 sequence (DNA): TGCAGCGTTGTAGCAGTAAATATGGGTAGGGAGCAGTACTTC.

The rearrangement joins TRBV3-1 to TRBJ2-7; perhaps TRBD2 as D (5 bases). This CDR3 has 12 residues. In germline, CDR1 is LGHDT, CDR2 YNNKEL (reference sequence). V gave up 3 bases and J gave up 4 bases, with 7 bases separating them. For the CDR3, the DNA is TGTGCCAGCAGCCAGGAGGATTACGAGCAGTACTTC. This sequence encodes CASSQEDYEQYF.

The chain carries TRBV27 and TRBJ1-1; D unclear. The CDR3 loop spans 15 amino acids. V was cut by 4 bases and J by 5 bases, with 17 bases left in between. Germline V gene sequence: CDR1 MNHEY, CDR2 SMNVEV (reference sequence). The CDR3 spells CASSWATAQGTEAFF. The CDR3 coding sequence is TGTGCCAGCAGTTGGGCGACGGCGCAAGGTACTGAAGCTTTCTTT.

The genes are TRBV15 and TRBJ2-1; unclear D gene. The germline gives CDR1 LNHNV, CDR2 YYDKDF (reference sequence). The CDR3 has 12 amino acids. V lost 4 bases and J lost 10, with 11 bases in between. CDR3 amino acids: CATSTLTDEQFF. The CDR3 nucleotides read TGTGCCACCAGCACTCTGACGGACGAGCAGTTCTTC.

The CDR3 region is CASRDRGIFQGDQYF. The CDR3 bases are TGTGCCAGCAGGGACAGGGGAATTTTCCAAGGCGACCAGTACTTC. V gene TRBV21-1 combines with J gene TRBJ2-5; TRBD1, the table's D call, was not compared with the DNA. TRBV21-1 is given as a pseudogene. There are 15 residues in the CDR3.

The chain employs TRBV20-1 and TRBJ2-1, with TRBD2 identical over 13 bases. V trimming: 6 bases; J trimming: 0 bases; junction bases outside the gene matches: 5. The CDR3 is 16 residues long. Germline V lookup: CDR1 DFQATT, CDR2 SNEGSKA (reference sequence). CDR3 in amino acids: CSARGLAGSSYNEQFF. For the CDR3, the DNA is TGCAGTGCCCGGGGACTAGCGGGGAGCTCCTACAATGAGCAGTTCTTC.

This rearrangement joins TRBV19 to TRBJ2-5; D is unclear. The length of the CDR3 is 11 residues. In germline, CDR1 is LNHDA, CDR2 SQIVND (reference sequence). The V and J ends lost 1 base and 7 bases respectively, with 4 bases between them. CDR3 DNA sequence: TGTGCCAGTAGTATAGGGGGGACCCAGTACTTC. The encoded protein is CASSIGGTQYF.

This clonotype was recorded once. This chain connects TRBV5-1 to TRBJ1-1; 7 nucleotides match TRBD1. J was trimmed by 1 base and V by 5 bases; bases with no gene match: 5. The germline CDR1 and CDR2 sequences are SGHRS and YFSETQ. This CDR3 contains 14 residues. The CDR3: CASSFQGENTEAFF. The CDR3 coding sequence is TGCGCCAGCAGTTTCCAGGGGGAGAACACTGAAGCTTTCTTT.

CDR3: CASSVAGGNLNEQFF. The CDR3 region has the DNA TGTGCCAGCAGCGTAGCAGGGGGGAACCTGAATGAGCAGTTCTTC. This chain connects TRBV9 to TRBJ2-1; possible D gene TRBD1, 7 bases. With 0 bases removed from V and 7 bases from J, the gap between germline ends came to 14 bases. The CDR3 has 15 amino acids. Germline CDR1 is SGDLS and CDR2 is YYNGEE. Looking up the rest from reference TRBV9 and TRBJ2-1 gives the full variable domain: DSGVTQTPKHLITATGQRVTLRCSPRSGDLSVYWYQQSLDQGLQFLIQYYNGEERAKGNILERFSAQQFPDLHSELNLSSLELGDSALYFCASSVAGGNLNEQFFGPGTRLTVL.

CDR3 sequence reads: CSVAGGPHLQSEQYF. CDR3 coding DNA: TGCAGCGTTGCGGGCGGACCTCACCTTCAGTCCGAGCAGTACTTC. This chain connects TRBV29-1 to TRBJ2-7; unclear D gene. Trimming left V 4 bases short and J 6 bases short, with 22 bases between. CDR3 size: 15 residues. The germline V gene has CDR1 SQVTM and CDR2 ANQGSEA.

CDR3 nucleotide sequence: TGTGCCAGCAGTGCCCCTAGCGGGGGGCGGGATACGCAGTATTTT. Encoded protein: CASSAPSGGRDTQYF. The gene calls are TRBV25-1 and TRBJ2-3, with 11 positions matching TRBD2. Germline loops: CDR1 MGHDK, CDR2 SYGVNS. The CDR3 spans 15 residues. V shed 4 bases and J 6 bases; nucleotides not matched to a gene: 6.

The chain couples TRBV6-1 to TRBJ1-2; the D gene is possibly TRBD1 (6 bases). The ends were cut back, 7 bases at V and 7 bases at J, with 13 bases in the middle. This CDR3 comprises 12 residues. Germline V CDR1 and CDR2: MNHNS, SASEGT. The CDR3 coding sequence is TGTGCCAGCATCCAGATAGGGGGTGGCTACACCTTC. Translated: CASIQIGGGYTF.

This sequence joins TRBV3-1 and TRBJ2-4; D ambiguous. The germline CDR1 and CDR2 sequences are LGHDT and YNNKEL (reference sequence). The CDR3 length is 17 residues. V lost 0 bases and J lost 3, with 15 bases in between. The CDR3: CASSQDLMALSKNIQYF. CDR3 nucleotide sequence: TGTGCCAGCAGCCAAGATCTGATGGCCCTGAGCAAAAACATTCAGTACTTC.

This clonotype was recorded a few times. The chain combines TRBV5-6 with TRBJ1-1; D might be TRBD1 (6 bases). The CDR3 runs to 14 residues. Germline CDR1 is SGHDT and CDR2 is YYEEEE. V lost 4 bases and J 2 bases, leaving 12 bases between the germline ends. The CDR3 DNA reads TGTGCCAGCAGCCTGCCGACAGGAAACACTGAAGCTTTCTTT. Translation: CASSLPTGNTEAFF.

This chain connects TRBV7-3 to TRBJ2-1; no firm D call. This CDR3 is 14 amino acids long. Looked up from germline, CDR1 is SGHTA and CDR2 is FQGTGA. V dropped 5 bases and J dropped 5 bases, with 13 bases sitting between them. The CDR3 protein is CASSPGPTHNEQFF. The CDR3 DNA sequence: TGTGCCAGCAGCCCAGGACCGACCCACAATGAGCAGTTCTTC.

The gene calls are TRBV20-1 and TRBJ1-2; the D is unclear. This CDR3 region has 15 residues. V lost 0 bases and J 8 bases, leaving 19 bases between the germline ends. CDR1 is DFQATT, CDR2 SNEGSKA, per germline (reference sequence). This CDR3 reads CSARDHHTYSGGYTF. The DNA of the CDR3 is TGCAGTGCTAGAGATCATCACACATATTCGGGAGGCTACACCTTC.

This clonotype was found once. The J gene is TRBJ2-3, the V gene TRBV24-1; TRBD2 matches at 10 bases. The V and J ends lost 1 base and 5 bases, in that order; junction bases with no gene match: 5. Per the germline V gene, CDR1 is KGHDR and CDR2 is SFDVKD. The CDR3 is 16 residues long. The DNA for the CDR3 is TGTGCCACCAGTGATTTAGCGGGAGGGCCCGAAGATACGCAGTATTTT. Its protein is CATSDLAGGPEDTQYF.

The chain combines TRBV4-2 with TRBJ2-5; the match to TRBD2 covers 10 bases. Germline V gene data show CDR1 as LGHNA and CDR2 as YNFKEQ. This CDR3 is built from 14 residues. The junction had 4 bases not matched to a gene; V was cut back by 4 bases and J by 5 bases. The CDR3 DNA sequence: TGTGCCAGCAGCCCGGGACTAGCGACGGAGACCCAGTACTTC. As protein: CASSPGLATETQYF.

The V and J genes are TRBV12-3 or TRBV12-4 and TRBJ2-3, with D unresolved. Trimming shortened V by 6 bases and J by 2 bases, and 12 bases separated the two germline ends. The CDR3 has 14 amino acids. The CDR3 nucleotides are TGTGCCAGCAGCTATTCCGGACCCACAGATACGCAGTATTTT. This translates into CASSYSGPTDTQYF.

The CDR3 sequence is CASSQGRDGGYEQYF. CDR3 coding DNA: TGCGCCAGCAGCCAAGGCCGGGACGGGGGCTACGAGCAGTACTTC. The rearrangement joins TRBV4-1 to TRBJ2-7; maybe TRBD2 (6 bases). Germline CDR1 and CDR2: MGHRA and YSYEKL. The CDR3 extends over 15 amino acids. With 1 base removed from V and 3 bases from J, the gap between germline ends came to 13 bases.

The rearrangement uses TRBV12-3 or TRBV12-4 and TRBJ2-1, with D unclear. The length of the CDR3 is 14 residues. Trimming removed 4 bases from V and 0 bases from J, with 7 bases in between. The CDR3: CASSSVSSYNEQFF. The CDR3 region has the DNA TGTGCCAGCAGTTCCGTTAGCTCCTACAATGAGCAGTTCTTC.

CDR3 protein: CSVERTRDYNEQFF. The CDR3 DNA sequence: TGCAGCGTTGAACGGACACGCGATTACAATGAGCAGTTCTTC. V gene TRBV29-1 combines with J gene TRBJ2-1, with D perhaps TRBD1 (5 bases). The CDR3 consists of 14 residues. The V and J ends lost 2 bases and 4 bases respectively, with 12 bases between them. In germline, CDR1 is SQVTM, CDR2 ANQGSEA.

This clonotype was counted only a few times. The V gene is TRBV7-9, the J gene TRBJ1-1, with D perhaps TRBD1 (5 bases). V lost 6 bases and J 1 base, leaving 9 bases between the germline ends. Germline values: CDR1 SEHNR, CDR2 FQNEAQ (reference sequence). CDR3 length equals 13 residues. Here the CDR3 DNA reads TGTGCCAGCAGGCCTGGGGGGAACACTGAAGCTTTCTTT. Protein: CASRPGGNTEAFF.

This chain uses TRBV24-1 with TRBJ2-2, with TRBD2 matching over 10 bases. The CDR3 spans 14 residues. From germline, CDR1 is KGHDR and CDR2 SFDVKD. V lost 5 bases and J lost 6; bases outside the gene matches: 2. Here the CDR3 reads CATSASGSPGELFF. The CDR3 coding sequence is TGTGCCACCAGTGCTAGCGGGAGCCCCGGGGAGCTGTTTTTT.

J is TRBJ1-5 and V is TRBV25-1; D is perhaps TRBD1 (5 bases). CDR1 is MGHDK and CDR2 is SYGVNS in the germline V gene. Trimming shortened V by 2 bases and J by 7 bases, and 12 bases separated the two germline ends. CDR3 size: 14 residues. CDR3 amino acids: CASSEVGVQQPQHF. The CDR3 DNA is TGTGCCAGCAGTGAAGTGGGGGTGCAGCAGCCCCAGCATTTT.

The CDR3 DNA sequence: TGTGCCAGCAGCTTGAACGGGGGGAACACCGGGGAGCTGTTTTTT. Its protein is CASSLNGGNTGELFF. The chain is built from TRBV5-4 and TRBJ2-2; perhaps TRBD2 as D (6 bases). The germline CDR1 and CDR2 sequences are SGHNT and YYREEE (reference sequence). With 1 base removed from V and 1 base from J, the gap between germline ends came to 8 bases. The CDR3 is made up of 15 amino acids.